Included here is one T cell receptor beta chain sequence, with context. Its antigen remains unidentified. A clone one base away is much larger, so this may be a read error. Looked up from germline, CDR1 is MNHEY and CDR2 is SVGAGI. This CDR3 spans 13 amino acids. The J segment lost 0 bases and the V segment lost 10 bases, leaving 4 bases of the junction unmatched. Molecular barcoded adaptors covering alpha/delta and beta/gamma chains were used on around 370 ng RNA. From the reads, TCRdb called clonotypes with MiXCR, one entry per CDR3 protein. The data show roughly 38,000 distinct CDR3 sequences, with roughly an eighth seen just once and 6% to 8% held by the top ten. The data belong to a study of read filtering for tumor transcriptome and immune sequencing. Turning to the study itself: Among patients, some 17 were male and 14 female, aged about 47 to 80 (mean around 68).

General study findings and limits: The CD138-negative fraction was mixed bone marrow immune cells, not pure T cells. IR-seq captured clonotypes deeper and more reliably than RNA-seq. Roughly 82% of IR-seq clonotypes had a single read, yet these held approximately 3.5% of reads.

The sequenced sample was a population of CD138-negative cells sorted from bone marrow. The gene calls are TRBV6-5 and TRBJ2-3; TRBD1 aligns across 7 bases. This clonotype was sampled from a donor at least 40 years old with multiple myeloma. Written as DNA, the CDR3 is TGTGCCATCGGGGACAGAAGCACAGATACGCAGTATTTT. Amino acid sequence: CAIGDRSTDTQYF.